This TCR beta chain was sequenced during a study of T-cell reconstitution after alpha-beta-depleted transplantation in children. This sample's TCRbeta library carried unique molecular identifier barcodes. MiXCR, run by TCRdb on the PCR reads, gives a single entry per CDR3 protein. This sample has 600,000 to 800,000 distinct CDR3 sequences, with around 14% found just once. Study observations and caveats: At one year after transplant, newly produced T cells mostly accounted for T-cell counts and diversity. Where some patients showed high TCRbeta diversity at day 60, it came from recipient T cells and thymic progenitors that had survived. The origin of alpha-beta T cells about two months after transplant was reportedly several hundred expanded graft clones.

The CDR3 is made up of 14 amino acids. Trimming took 8 bases from V and 4 from J, leaving 20 bases between them. In germline, CDR1 is DFQATT, CDR2 SNEGSKA (reference sequence). This clonotype was seen many times. Its cognate antigen is unknown. The material was PBMCs, obtained before TCRalphabeta/CD19-depleted stem cell transplant. The TCR was taken from a girl aged 2 to 9 with congenital amegakaryocytic thrombocytopenia, due to receive a stem cell transplant. The chain joins TRBV20-1 to TRBJ1-2, with D unresolved. CDR3 in amino acids: CSSEEHLSTYGYTF. For the CDR3, the DNA is TGCAGTTCCGAGGAGCACCTCTCTACCTATGGCTACACCTTC.